The 23 T cell receptor beta chains below all came from one sample that was sequenced in a study of CD8+ T cells in alopecia areata. RNA was extracted and reverse transcribed into cDNA as the sequencing template. TCRdb's table, derived via immunoSEQ multiplex PCR, lists solely in-frame clones and lacks some. The sample consists of 80,000 to 100,000 clones, 41% of them appearing once. Material for sequencing was CD4+ T cells sorted from blood. Receptors were obtained from a human donor with alopecia areata.

The gene calls are TRBV2 and TRBJ2-7, with a possible D match to TRBD1 (5 bases). The V gene lost 8 bases and the J gene lost 6 bases, with 14 bases spanning the gap. The CDR3 is made up of 12 amino acids. The germline V gene has CDR1 SNHLY and CDR2 FYNNEI. The CDR3 nucleotides read TGTGCCAGCGGCAGGGAAGTTGGCGAGCAGTACTTC. Translation gives CASGREVGEQYF.

For this clone: The junction differs from germline at one of its ends, possibly a read error. This sample also contains other DNA sequences that code for the same CDR3. V and J are TRBV29-1 and TRBJ2-7; TRBD1 agrees at 12 bases. Germline-derived CDR1 and CDR2 are SQVTM and ANQGSEA. The CDR3 spans 16 residues. CDR3 protein: CSVEGPKGTGGDEQYF. CDR3 DNA: TGCAGCGTCGAAGGACCTAAGGGGACAGGGGGCGACGAGCAGTACTTC.

CDR3 in amino acids: CASRTNTEAFF. As DNA, the CDR3 is TGTGCCAGCAGGACGAACACTGAAGCTTTCTTT. The chain has TRBV27 and TRBJ1-1; D is unclear. V was trimmed by 6 bases and J by 1 base, leaving 3 bases between them. The CDR3 length is 11 residues. CDR1 MNHEY and CDR2 SMNVEV come from the germline V gene (reference sequence).

This clone was counted a few times. V gene TRBV28 combines with J gene TRBJ1-5; perhaps TRBD1 as D (6 bases). V shed 2 bases and J shed 4 bases, with 12 bases lying between them. CDR1 is MDHEN, CDR2 SYDVKM, per germline. The length of the CDR3 is 15 residues. CDR3 in amino acids: CASSLTGARNQPQHF. CDR3 in DNA: TGTGCCAGCAGTTTAACGGGGGCACGAAATCAGCCCCAGCATTTT.

CDR3 nucleotides: TGTGCCAGCAGCTTGGGAGGACAGGGGATCTATGGCTACACCTTC. Translating gives CASSLGGQGIYGYTF. This chain connects TRBV5-4 to TRBJ1-2, with 9 positions matching TRBD1. The germline V gene has CDR1 SGHNT and CDR2 YYREEE (reference sequence). This CDR3 has 15 amino acids. The V segment lost 0 bases and the J segment 4 bases; nucleotides outside the gene matches: 4.

The gene calls are TRBV7-2 and TRBJ2-7; 13 nucleotides match TRBD2. Trimming at V came to 6 bases and at J to 3 bases, leaving 2 bases not matched to a gene. Per the germline V gene, CDR1 is SGHTA and CDR2 is FQGNSA. CDR3 length: 14 residues. The CDR3 protein is CASRRLAGGYEQYF. The CDR3 region has the DNA TGTGCCAGCAGGAGACTAGCGGGGGGCTACGAGCAGTACTTC.

The chain has TRBV5-6 and TRBJ2-1, with 9 positions matching TRBD1. Per germline, CDR1 SGHDT and CDR2 YYEEEE. V dropped 2 bases and J dropped 8; count of bases not matched to a gene: 5. The CDR3 is 14 amino acids. CDR3 loop: CASSFPGQGDEQFF. The CDR3 bases are TGTGCCAGCAGCTTCCCGGGACAGGGAGATGAGCAGTTCTTC.

The chain uses TRBV7-2 and TRBJ2-7; 11 bases are shared with TRBD2. V dropped 5 bases and J dropped 3; count of bases not matched to a gene: 6. Looked up from germline, CDR1 is SGHTA and CDR2 is FQGNSA. The CDR3 is 15 residues long. The CDR3 DNA reads as TGTGCCAGCAGCCTAACTAGCGGGAGTGGCTACGAGCAGTACTTC. It specifies CASSLTSGSGYEQYF.

This clone was observed a handful of times. This sequence joins TRBV7-2 and TRBJ2-7; no reliable D call. Trimming left V 0 bases short and J 2 bases short, with 11 bases between. Per the germline V gene, CDR1 is SGHTA and CDR2 is FQGNSA. This CDR3 contains 15 residues. The CDR3 DNA is TGTGCCAGCAGCTTAGCGCTCGGCAGAACCTACGAGCAGTACTTC. As protein: CASSLALGRTYEQYF.

The chain links TRBV5-4 to TRBJ2-3; 8 bases agree with TRBD2. Germline V lookup: CDR1 SGHNT, CDR2 YYREEE (reference sequence). There are 16 residues in the CDR3. V was pared by 0 bases and J by 2 bases, with 5 bases of the junction left unmatched. The DNA of the CDR3 is TGTGCCAGCAGCTTGGGACTAGCGTGGGACACAGATACGCAGTATTTT. It encodes CASSLGLAWDTDTQYF.

V and J are TRBV5-4 and TRBJ2-3, with no clear D. The V and J ends lost 0 bases and 0 bases respectively, with 11 bases between them. The CDR3 has 16 residues. Germline loops: CDR1 SGHNT, CDR2 YYREEE (reference sequence). CDR3 loop: CASSLDQVRSTDTQYF. CDR3 nucleotide sequence: TGTGCCAGCAGCTTGGATCAGGTCAGAAGCACAGATACGCAGTATTTT.

J is TRBJ1-4 and V is TRBV4-1, with D maybe TRBD1 (5 bases). The CDR3 is 16 amino acids. Germline-derived CDR1 and CDR2 are MGHRA and YSYEKL. Trimming removed 0 bases from V and 6 bases from J, with 14 bases in between. CDR3 DNA sequence: TGCGCCAGCAGCCAAGATGTTAAGGGGTATCATGAAAAACTGTTTTTT. Its translation: CASSQDVKGYHEKLFF.

This clone was observed a handful of times. V is TRBV29-1 and J is TRBJ2-5; TRBD2 matches 10 bases. The CDR3 extends over 14 amino acids. Trimming took 7 bases from V and 2 from J; bases not matched to a gene: 7. CDR1 is SQVTM, CDR2 ANQGSEA, per germline. CDR3 loop: CSAVAGGGQETQYF. In nucleotides, the CDR3 is TGCAGCGCGGTAGCGGGGGGAGGTCAAGAGACCCAGTACTTC.

This chain connects TRBV5-1 to TRBJ1-2; 10 bases align to TRBD1. CDR3 length: 17 amino acids. The V and J ends lost 0 bases and 5 bases, in that order; junction bases with no gene match: 10. From germline, CDR1 is SGHRS and CDR2 YFSETQ. Here the CDR3 reads CASSLEGGTGARYGYTF. CDR3 nucleotide sequence: TGCGCCAGCAGCTTGGAAGGAGGGACAGGGGCTCGGTATGGCTACACCTTC.

This clone appeared a few times. V is TRBV4-3 and J is TRBJ1-2; D is uncertain. Germline loops: CDR1 LGHNA, CDR2 YSLEER. V lost 0 bases and J 8 bases, leaving 13 bases between the germline ends. The CDR3 covers 14 residues. The DNA for the CDR3 is TGCGCCAGCAGCCAAGATCTGGTGGAGCGGGGCTACACCTTC. Translating gives CASSQDLVERGYTF.

This clone was recorded a few times. Written as DNA, the CDR3 is TGTGCCAGCAGCCTTCGGACTAGCGGTCATGAGCAGTTCTTC. Protein sequence: CASSLRTSGHEQFF. The chain combines TRBV14 with TRBJ2-1; 10 bases agree with TRBD2. The J segment lost 8 bases and the V segment lost 4 bases, leaving 5 bases of the junction unmatched. Germline values: CDR1 SGHDN, CDR2 FVKESK. CDR3 size: 14 residues.

V usage is TRBV11-2 and J usage is TRBJ2-3, with 14 bases aligning to TRBD2. J gave up 7 bases and V 5 bases, and 5 bases lay outside the gene matches. The V gene's germline CDR1 is SGHAT and CDR2 FQNNGV. This CDR3 comprises 15 residues. The CDR3 protein is CASSPGTSGRNTQYF. The CDR3 nucleotides read TGTGCCAGCAGCCCCGGGACTAGCGGGAGAAATACGCAGTATTTT.

This chain uses TRBV30 with TRBJ2-7; D call uncertain. V gave up 0 bases and J gave up 5 bases, with 11 bases separating them. This CDR3 has 13 amino acids. Germline-derived CDR1 and CDR2 are GTSNPN and SVGIG (reference sequence). In DNA, the CDR3 is TGTGCCTGGAGTGTGCGGCGTGTGGACGAGCAGTACTTC. Translated: CAWSVRRVDEQYF.

This clone has only one observation. The rearrangement joins TRBV7-9 to TRBJ1-5, with D perhaps TRBD1 (5 bases). CDR1 is SEHNR and CDR2 is FQNEAQ in the germline V gene (reference sequence). The length of the CDR3 is 12 residues. In nucleotides, the CDR3 is TGTCCCCACCGGGACCTAAATCAGCCCCAGCATTTT. Its protein product is CPHRDLNQPQHF. Supplemented by reference TRBV7-9 and TRBJ1-5, the full variable domain reads DTGVSQNPRHKITKRGQNVTFRCDPISEHNRLYWYRQTLGQGPEFLTYFQNEAQLEKSRLLSDRFSAERPKGSFSTLEIQRTEQGDSAMYLCPHRDLNQPQHFGDGTRLSIL.

Concerning this clone itself: Additional DNA sequences in this sample encode the identical CDR3. The gene calls are TRBV29-1 and TRBJ2-3; a possible D gene is TRBD2 (7 bases). CDR1 SQVTM and CDR2 ANQGSEA come from the germline V gene. The CDR3 spans 14 residues. V lost 6 bases, J lost 2 bases, and 15 bases lay in between. The CDR3 reads CSVERGAATDTQYF. The CDR3 DNA reads TGCAGCGTCGAACGGGGGGCGGCCACAGATACGCAGTATTTT.

The rearrangement uses TRBV30 and TRBJ2-7; a weak D match, TRBD2 (5 bases). CDR3 length equals 11 residues. In germline, CDR1 is GTSNPN, CDR2 SVGIG (reference sequence). The V and J ends lost 3 bases and 3 bases respectively, with 6 bases between them. For the CDR3, the DNA is TGTGCCTGGAGCGGGAACTACGAGCAGTACTTC. Translating it yields CAWSGNYEQYF. Using reference TRBV30 and TRBJ2-7 for the parts outside the CDR3, the full variable domain is SQTIHQWPATLVQPVGSPLSLECTVEGTSNPNLYWYRQAAGRGLQLLFYSVGIGQISSEVPQNLSASRPQDRQFILSSKKLLLSDSGFYLCAWSGNYEQYFGPGTRLTVT.

In its sample, this clone was seen a few times. V usage is TRBV4-2 and J usage is TRBJ1-5, with 7 bases identical to TRBD1. This CDR3 contains 15 residues. Trimming removed 2 bases from V and 5 bases from J; junction bases left unmatched: 6. CDR1 and CDR2 (germline): LGHNA, YNFKEQ. The CDR3 DNA reads as TGTGCCAGCAGCCAACGATGGACAGGTCATCAGCCCCAGCATTTT. Amino acids: CASSQRWTGHQPQHF.

The chain uses TRBV13 and TRBJ2-7; TRBD2 matches 7 bases. The CDR3 loop spans 17 amino acids. Trimming at V came to 3 bases and at J to 0 bases, leaving 11 bases not matched to a gene. From germline, CDR1 is PRHDT and CDR2 FYEKMQ (reference sequence). This chain's CDR3 is CASSFLHRGGSSYEQYF. The CDR3 coding sequence is TGTGCCAGCAGCTTCCTCCATCGCGGCGGGAGCTCCTACGAGCAGTACTTC.